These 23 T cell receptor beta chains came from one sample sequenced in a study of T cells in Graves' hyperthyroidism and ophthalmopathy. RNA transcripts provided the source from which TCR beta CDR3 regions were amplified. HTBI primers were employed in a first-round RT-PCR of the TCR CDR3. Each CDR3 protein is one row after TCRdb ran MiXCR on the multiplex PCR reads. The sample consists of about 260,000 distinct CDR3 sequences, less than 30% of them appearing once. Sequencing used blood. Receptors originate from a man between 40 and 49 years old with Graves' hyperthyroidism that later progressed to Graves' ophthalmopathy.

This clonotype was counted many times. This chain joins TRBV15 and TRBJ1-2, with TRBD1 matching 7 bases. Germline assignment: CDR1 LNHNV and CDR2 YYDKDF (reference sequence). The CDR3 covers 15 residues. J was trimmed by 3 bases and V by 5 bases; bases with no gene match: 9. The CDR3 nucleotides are TGTGCCACCAGCCCCAAGGCAGGACAGGACTATGGCTACACCTTC. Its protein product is CATSPKAGQDYGYTF.

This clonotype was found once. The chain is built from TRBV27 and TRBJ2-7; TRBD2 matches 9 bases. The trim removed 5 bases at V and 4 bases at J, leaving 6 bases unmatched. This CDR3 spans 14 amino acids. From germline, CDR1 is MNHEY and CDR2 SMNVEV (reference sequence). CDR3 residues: CASSLRAGGYEQYF. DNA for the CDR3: TGTGCCAGCAGTCTCCGAGCGGGAGGATACGAGCAGTACTTC.

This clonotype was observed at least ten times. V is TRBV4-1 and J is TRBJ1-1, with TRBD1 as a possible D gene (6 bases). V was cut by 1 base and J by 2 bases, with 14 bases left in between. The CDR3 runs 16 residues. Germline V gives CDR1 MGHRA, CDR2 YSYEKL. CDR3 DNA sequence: TGCGCCAGCAGCCAAGTTAGGGGGGAGGAAAACACTGAAGCTTTCTTT. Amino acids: CASSQVRGEENTEAFF.

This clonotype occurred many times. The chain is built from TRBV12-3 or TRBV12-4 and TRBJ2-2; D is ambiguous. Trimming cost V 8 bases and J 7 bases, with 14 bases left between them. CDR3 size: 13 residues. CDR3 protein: CASCIGVHGELFF. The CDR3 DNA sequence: TGTGCCAGCTGTATTGGGGTACACGGGGAGCTGTTTTTT.

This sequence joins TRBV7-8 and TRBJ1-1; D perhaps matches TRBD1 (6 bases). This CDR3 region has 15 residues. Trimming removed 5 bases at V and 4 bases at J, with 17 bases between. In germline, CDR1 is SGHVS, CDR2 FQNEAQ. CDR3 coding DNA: TGTGCCAGCAGCCCACCAGGGGTTGTCGGCACTGAAGCTTTCTTT. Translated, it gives CASSPPGVVGTEAFF.

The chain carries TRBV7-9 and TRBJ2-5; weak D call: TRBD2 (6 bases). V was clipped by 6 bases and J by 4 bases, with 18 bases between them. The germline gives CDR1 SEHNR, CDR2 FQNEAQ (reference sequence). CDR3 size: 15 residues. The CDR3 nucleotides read TGTGCCAGCAGACCGGGAAGAGAGGGAGGAGAGACCCAGTACTTC. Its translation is CASRPGREGGETQYF.

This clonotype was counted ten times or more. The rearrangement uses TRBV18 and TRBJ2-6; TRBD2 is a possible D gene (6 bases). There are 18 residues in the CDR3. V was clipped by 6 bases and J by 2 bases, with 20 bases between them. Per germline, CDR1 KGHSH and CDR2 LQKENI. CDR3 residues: CASSAGVVAVPGANVLTF. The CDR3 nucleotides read TGTGCCAGCTCCGCCGGAGTGGTAGCGGTTCCTGGGGCCAACGTCCTGACTTTC.

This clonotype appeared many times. The CDR3 bases are TGCAGCGTTGACTCCCGGGGGCCGAACACTGAAGCTTTCTTT. Translation: CSVDSRGPNTEAFF. The genes are TRBV29-1 and TRBJ1-1, with a tentative D call TRBD1 (6 bases). Germline CDR1 is SQVTM and CDR2 is ANQGSEA. The CDR3 runs 14 residues. The germline V and J ends were trimmed by 3 bases and 1 base, with 12 bases remaining between them.

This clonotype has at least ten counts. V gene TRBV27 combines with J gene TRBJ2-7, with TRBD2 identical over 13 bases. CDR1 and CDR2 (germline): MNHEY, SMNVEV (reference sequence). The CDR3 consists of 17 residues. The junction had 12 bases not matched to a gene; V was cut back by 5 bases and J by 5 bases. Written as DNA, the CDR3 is TGTGCCAGCAGTCAAATTATCGGACTAGCGGGAGTTAACGAGCAGTACTTC. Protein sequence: CASSQIIGLAGVNEQYF.

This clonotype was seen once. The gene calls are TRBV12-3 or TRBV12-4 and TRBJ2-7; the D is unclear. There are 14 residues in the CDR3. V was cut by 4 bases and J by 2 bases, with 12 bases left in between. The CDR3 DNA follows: TGTGCCAGCAGTTACGGAGAACTACCCTACGAGCAGTACTTC. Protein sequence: CASSYGELPYEQYF.

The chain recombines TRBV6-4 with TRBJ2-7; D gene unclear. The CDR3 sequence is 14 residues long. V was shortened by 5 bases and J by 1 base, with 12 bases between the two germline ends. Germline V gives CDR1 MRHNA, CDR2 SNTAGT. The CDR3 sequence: CASSPTFGSYEQYF. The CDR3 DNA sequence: TGTGCCAGCAGTCCCACCTTTGGGTCCTACGAGCAGTACTTC.

The CDR3, as DNA: TGTGCCAGCCACAGGGCCCCCCACTATGAAGCTTTCTTT. This gives the protein CASHRAPHYEAFF. V usage is TRBV28 and J usage is TRBJ1-1, with D possibly matching TRBD1 (6 bases). The CDR3 is 13 residues long. V was shortened by 8 bases and J by 7 bases, with 17 bases between the two germline ends. Germline CDR1 reads MDHEN; CDR2 reads SYDVKM. Drawing the rest from reference TRBV28 and TRBJ1-1, the complete variable domain is DVKVTQSSRYLVKRTGEKVFLECVQDMDHENMFWYRQDPGLGLRLIYFSYDVKMKEKGDIPEGYSVSREKKERFSLILESASTNQTSMYLCASHRAPHYEAFFGQGTRLTVV.

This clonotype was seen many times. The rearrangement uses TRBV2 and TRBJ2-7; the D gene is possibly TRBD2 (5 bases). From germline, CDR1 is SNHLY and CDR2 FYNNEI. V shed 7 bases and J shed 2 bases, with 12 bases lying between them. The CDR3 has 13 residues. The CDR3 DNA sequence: TGTGCCAGCATGAGGAGTAGCGCCTACGAGCAGTACTTC. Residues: CASMRSSAYEQYF.

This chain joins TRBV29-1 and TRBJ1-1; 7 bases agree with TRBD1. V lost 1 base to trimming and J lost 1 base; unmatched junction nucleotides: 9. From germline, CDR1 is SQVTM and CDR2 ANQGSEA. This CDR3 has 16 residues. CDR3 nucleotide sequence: TGCAGCGTTGAAGGGGCTGACAGGGAGTGGAACACTGAAGCTTTCTTT. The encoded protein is CSVEGADREWNTEAFF.

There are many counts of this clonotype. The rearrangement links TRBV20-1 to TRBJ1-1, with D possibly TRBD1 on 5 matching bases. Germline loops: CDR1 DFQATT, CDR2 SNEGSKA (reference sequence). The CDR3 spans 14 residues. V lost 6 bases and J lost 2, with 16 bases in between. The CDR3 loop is CSARGGGVNTEAFF. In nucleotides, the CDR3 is TGCAGTGCGCGGGGGGGTGGAGTTAACACTGAAGCTTTCTTT.

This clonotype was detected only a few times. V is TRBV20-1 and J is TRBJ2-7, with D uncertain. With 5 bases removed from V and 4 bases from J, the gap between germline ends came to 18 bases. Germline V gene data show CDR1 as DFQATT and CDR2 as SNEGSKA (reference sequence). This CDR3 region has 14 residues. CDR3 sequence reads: CSAPHPGLQYEQYF. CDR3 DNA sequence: TGCAGTGCTCCACACCCCGGGTTGCAGTACGAGCAGTACTTC.

As DNA, the CDR3 is TGTGCCTCCCGGGCTCCCGAACGGGACGAGCAGTACTTC. Encoded protein: CASRAPERDEQYF. This chain links TRBV27 with TRBJ2-7; D gene uncertain. The CDR3 length is 13 residues. Germline V gene sequence: CDR1 MNHEY, CDR2 SMNVEV (reference sequence). The germline V and J ends were trimmed by 11 bases and 5 bases, with 19 bases remaining between them.

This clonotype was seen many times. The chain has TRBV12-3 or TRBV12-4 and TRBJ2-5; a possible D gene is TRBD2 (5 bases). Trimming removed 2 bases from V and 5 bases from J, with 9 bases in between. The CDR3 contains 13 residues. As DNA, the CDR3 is TGTGCCAGCAGTTTATTACGGAGGGAGACCCAGTACTTC. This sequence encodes CASSLLRRETQYF.

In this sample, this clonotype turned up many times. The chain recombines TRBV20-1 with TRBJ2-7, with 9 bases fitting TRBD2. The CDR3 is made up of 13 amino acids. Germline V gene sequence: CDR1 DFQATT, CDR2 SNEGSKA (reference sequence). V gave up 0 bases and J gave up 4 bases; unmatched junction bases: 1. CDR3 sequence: CSARDTSGYEQYF. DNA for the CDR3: TGCAGTGCTAGAGATACTAGCGGGTACGAGCAGTACTTC.

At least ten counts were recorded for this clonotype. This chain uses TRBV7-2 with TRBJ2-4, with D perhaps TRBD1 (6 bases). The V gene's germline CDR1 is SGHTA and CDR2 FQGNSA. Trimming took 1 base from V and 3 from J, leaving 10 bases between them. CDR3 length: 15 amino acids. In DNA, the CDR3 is TGTGCCAGCAGCTTAGAGAACAGGGTCAAAAACATTCAGTACTTC. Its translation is CASSLENRVKNIQYF.

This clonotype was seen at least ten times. The CDR3 nucleotides read TGTGCCAGCATCAAGACTGGAGCTACCTACGAGCAGTACTTC. Translated: CASIKTGATYEQYF. This chain connects TRBV6-2 or TRBV6-3 to TRBJ2-7; D is undetermined. This CDR3 comprises 14 residues. With 7 bases removed from V and 2 bases from J, the gap between germline ends came to 15 bases. From germline, CDR1 is MNHEY and CDR2 SVGEGT.

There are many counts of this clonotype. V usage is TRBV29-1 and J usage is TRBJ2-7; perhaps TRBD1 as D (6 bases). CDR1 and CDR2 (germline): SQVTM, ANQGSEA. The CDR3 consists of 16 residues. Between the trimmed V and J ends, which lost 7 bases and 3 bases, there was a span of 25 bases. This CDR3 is CSGMAATTGPNYEQYF. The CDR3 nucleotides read TGCAGCGGCATGGCGGCAACAACAGGGCCCAACTACGAGCAGTACTTC.

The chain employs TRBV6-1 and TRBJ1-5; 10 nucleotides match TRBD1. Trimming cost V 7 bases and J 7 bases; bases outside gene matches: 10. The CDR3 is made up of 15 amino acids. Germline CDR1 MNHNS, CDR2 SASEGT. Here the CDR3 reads CASKRDRGPKQPQHF. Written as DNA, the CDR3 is TGTGCCAGCAAAAGGGACAGGGGACCGAAACAGCCCCAGCATTTT.